The 2 T cell receptor beta chains below were found in one sample sequenced in a study of T cell responses to AZD1222 COVID-19 vaccine listed by TCRdb under 2021. To prepare the library, the immunoSEQ multiplex PCR assay was applied. TCRdb took this table from immuneACCESS and kept in-frame rearrangements with V and J called. Such tables lack part of the clones; where checked against another copy, unresolved V genes explain under half of the gap, and the rest is unexplained. The sample includes just over 150,000 clones, with 80% to 90% observed a single time. The top ten hold approximately 7% of the sample. The sample's time point, from its label and the paper: sample from adult after SARS-CoV-2 infection, after symptom onset. Sequences were derived from peripheral blood, sampled after recovery from COVID-19. These receptor sequences come from an adult who had recovered from COVID-19.

The chain employs TRBV5-1 and TRBJ2-2; D tentatively reads TRBD1 or TRBD2 (5 bases each). Between the trimmed V and J ends, which lost 7 bases and 4 bases, there was a span of 20 bases. The CDR3 extends over 16 amino acids. CDR1 SGHRS and CDR2 YFSETQ come from the germline V gene. The CDR3 nucleotides are TGCGCCAGCTCCAGTGTCGCCGGGACCCGCACCGGGGAGCTGTTTTTT. This encodes CASSSVAGTRTGELFF. Full variable domain (rest looked up from reference TRBV5-1 and TRBJ2-2): KAGVTQTPRYLIKTRGQQVTLSCSPISGHRSVSWYQQTPGQGLQFLFEYFSETQRNKGNFPGRFSGRQFSNSRSEMNVSTLELGDSALYLCASSSVAGTRTGELFFGEGSRLTVL.

This chain connects TRBV15 to TRBJ1-5; D perhaps matches TRBD1 (5 bases). Germline assignment: CDR1 LNHNV and CDR2 YYDKDF (reference sequence). The CDR3 extends over 14 amino acids. Trimming removed 0 bases from V and 3 bases from J, with 6 bases in between. CDR3 DNA sequence: TGTGCCACCAGCAGAGAAGGGGTCAATCAGCCCCAGCATTTT. Amino acids: CATSREGVNQPQHF.